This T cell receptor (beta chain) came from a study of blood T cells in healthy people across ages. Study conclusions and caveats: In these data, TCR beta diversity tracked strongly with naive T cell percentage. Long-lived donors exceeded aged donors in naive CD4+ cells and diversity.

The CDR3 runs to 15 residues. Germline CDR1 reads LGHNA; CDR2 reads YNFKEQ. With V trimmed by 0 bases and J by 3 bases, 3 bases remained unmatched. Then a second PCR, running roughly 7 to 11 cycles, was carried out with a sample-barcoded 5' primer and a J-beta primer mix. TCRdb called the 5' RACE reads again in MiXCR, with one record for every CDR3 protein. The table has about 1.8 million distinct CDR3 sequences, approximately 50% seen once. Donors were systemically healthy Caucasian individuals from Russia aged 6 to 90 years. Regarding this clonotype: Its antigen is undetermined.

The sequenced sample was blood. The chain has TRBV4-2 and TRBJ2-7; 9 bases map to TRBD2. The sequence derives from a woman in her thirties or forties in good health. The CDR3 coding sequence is TGTGCCAGCAGCCAAGAGCCTAGCGGGAACTACGAGCAGTACTTC. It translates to CASSQEPSGNYEQYF.